This TCR beta chain was sequenced for a study of vaccination and CD4 T cells after COVID-19. Study details: Control cultures received a CEFX pool, an HIV-1 Nef pool, or no peptide.

Time point reported: late sampling 161 to 241 days after vaccination in a few convalescent patients. The treatment denotes: approximately 10-day PBMC culture with coronavirus spike peptide pools or control peptides (ViraFEST assay). Expansion of antigen-specific T cells with peptide pools by ViraFEST preceded sequencing of TCRs. Germline values: CDR1 SGHAT, CDR2 FQNNGV. The V gene lost 4 bases and the J gene lost 10 bases, with 16 bases spanning the gap. The CDR3 runs 13 residues. Scientists ran DNA taken from cultured CD4+ T cells through the Oncomine TCR Beta short-read assay for sequencing. One entry per CDR3 protein results from TCRdb running MiXCR on the PCR reads. The sample gives about 22,000 distinct CDR3 sequences, 45% to 55% of which show up once; more than 10% is in the top ten. General study findings and limits: Among convalescent patients, a median 86.3% of reactive clones emerged only after vaccination.

This clonotype occurred once. Its specificity is not known. Sequenced here: CD4+ T cells from blood, cultured in vitro, sampled about 7 months after SARS-CoV-2 vaccination. The V and J genes are TRBV11-2 and TRBJ1-2; no clear D gene. This TCR was sampled from a human donor who had recovered from COVID-19. The CDR3 sequence: CASSSSGTMNYTF. CDR3 nucleotide sequence: TGTGCCAGCAGCTCCTCTGGTACAATGAACTACACCTTC. Full variable domain (missing parts from reference TRBV11-2 and TRBJ1-2): EAGVAQSPRYKIIEKRQSVAFWCNPISGHATLYWYQQILGQGPKLLIQFQNNGVVDDSQLPKDRFSAERLKGVDSTLKIQPAKLEDSAVYLCASSSSGTMNYTFGSGTRLTVV.